The text below deals with one TCR beta chain. Expressed TCRB transcripts were sequenced because the isolated RNA had all been reverse transcribed beforehand. Sequencing used immunoSEQ multiplex PCR; TCRdb keeps in-frame clones, though not all of them. This table holds 250,000 or so clones, around 65% found once. This sample is part of a study of beta chain features in type 1 diabetes. The length of the CDR3 is 13 residues. The ends were cut back, 6 bases at V and 0 bases at J, with 9 bases in the middle. Germline V gene lookup returns CDR1 SEHNR and CDR2 FQNEAQ (reference sequence). The specimen sequenced was naive CD4+ T cells from blood. The genes are TRBV7-9 and TRBJ2-7; D gene ambiguous. The origin of this receptor is a young man in good health. The chain's CDR3 is CASSQVPSYEQYF. The CDR3 coding sequence is TGTGCCAGCAGTCAGGTGCCCTCCTACGAGCAGTACTTC.